These T cell receptor beta chains were read from a single sample in a study of T cells after yellow fever vaccination. Using its own MiXCR run on the 5' RACE reads, TCRdb lists one record per CDR3 protein. The sample lists a few hundred thousand distinct CDR3 sequences, 6.9% occurring once. The sequencing here drew on CD4+ T cells sorted from PBMCs, taken 15 days after the yellow fever booster vaccination. Source of these receptors: a man under 40 who received the YFV17D yellow fever vaccine. The CDR3 runs from the conserved cysteine through the conserved F or W. A D gene is named only where the DNA matches it firmly. Part of the rows lack a size; the others show once, few, many or a class for expanded clones.

V: TRBV7-2; D: .; size: few; J: TRBJ1-5; DNA: TGTGCCAGCAGCTCCGCGTGGGGACAGCCCCAGCATTTT; CDR3: CASSSAWGQPQHF
V: TRBV20-1; D: TRBD1; size: many; J: TRBJ2-7; DNA: TGCAGTGCGAGACAGGGTTCCTACGAGCAGTACTTC; CDR3: CSARQGSYEQYF
V: TRBV5-1; D: .; size: few; J: TRBJ1-1; DNA: TGCGCCAGCAGCCGACGGGGGGGGGAAGTGAACACTGAAGCTTTCTTT; CDR3: CASSRRGGEVNTEAFF
V: TRBV15; D: TRBD1; size: many; J: TRBJ2-5; DNA: TGTGCCACCAGCAGAGAAGGGACAGCCCAAGAGACCCAGTACTTC; CDR3: CATSREGTAQETQYF
V: TRBV5-1; D: TRBD2; size: .; J: TRBJ2-3; DNA: TGCGCCAGCAGCTTGATAAGTAGCGGGAGCGCAGATACGCAGTATTTT; CDR3: CASSLISSGSADTQYF
V: TRBV20-1; D: .; size: many; J: TRBJ2-1; DNA: TGCAGTGCTAGAGTGGGAAGATCGGGCGCCCCCGAGCAGTTCTTC; CDR3: CSARVGRSGAPEQFF
V: TRBV12-3/TRBV12-4; D: .; size: many; J: TRBJ2-3; DNA: TGTGCCAGCAGCCCTGGACTAAGGGACACAGATACGCAGTATTTT; CDR3: CASSPGLRDTDTQYF
V: TRBV5-5; D: .; size: many; J: TRBJ2-7; DNA: TGTGCCAGCAGCTTAATTCGAGGGAAGGGAGAGCAGTACTTC; CDR3: CASSLIRGKGEQYF
V: TRBV5-1; D: TRBD1; size: .; J: TRBJ2-7; DNA: TGCGCCAGCAGCAGGGGACAGGCATCCTACGAGCAGTACTTC; CDR3: CASSRGQASYEQYF
V: TRBV12-5; D: .; size: few; J: TRBJ2-6; DNA: TGTGCTAGTGGTTTGATACTTTCGACGGGCTCTGGGGCCAACGTCCTGACTTTC; CDR3: CASGLILSTGSGANVLTF
V: TRBV5-1; D: TRBD2; size: few; J: TRBJ2-1; DNA: TGCGCCACCGCGAGACTAGCGGGTCACAATGAGCAGTTCTTC; CDR3: CATARLAGHNEQFF
V: TRBV12-3/TRBV12-4; D: TRBD1; size: .; J: TRBJ2-7; DNA: TGTGCCAGCACCCCGGGACAGGGGGAAGAGGAGCAGTACTTC; CDR3: CASTPGQGEEEQYF
V: TRBV11-2; D: .; size: many; J: TRBJ2-1; DNA: TGTGCCAGCAGTCAGGAGAGCTCCTACAATGAGCAGTTCTTC; CDR3: CASSQESSYNEQFF
V: TRBV29-1; D: TRBD2; size: few; J: TRBJ2-7; DNA: TGCAGCGTTGTAGGTGGGAGGGCCACCTACGAGCAGTACTTC; CDR3: CSVVGGRATYEQYF